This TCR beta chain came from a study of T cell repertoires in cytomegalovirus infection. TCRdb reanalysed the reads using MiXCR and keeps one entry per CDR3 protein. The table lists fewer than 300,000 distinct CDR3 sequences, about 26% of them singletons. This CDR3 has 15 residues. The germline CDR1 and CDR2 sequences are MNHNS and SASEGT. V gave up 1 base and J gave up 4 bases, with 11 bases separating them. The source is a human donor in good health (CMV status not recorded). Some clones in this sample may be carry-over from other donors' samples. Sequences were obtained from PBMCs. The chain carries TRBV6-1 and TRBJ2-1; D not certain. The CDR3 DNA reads TGTGCCAGCAGTGAAGTGGGCCAATCTTACAATGAGCAGTTCTTC. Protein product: CASSEVGQSYNEQFF.